This TCR beta chain was obtained from a study of blood T cell repertoires in COVID-19. On the study more broadly: Acute and convalescent COVID-19 specimens originated in the United States, Italy and Spain.

Participant-given clinical history determined each cohort assignment. In the original processing: Amplified reference gene primers provided the basis for estimating nucleated cell counts. Assay: immunoSEQ multiplex PCR; the TCRdb copy retains only in-frame clones and omits some. From that table come the V and J calls and clone size; the DNA was used to work out D and trimming. The repertoire consists of roughly 250,000 clones, with more than 80% occurring once and the leading ten covering roughly 0.95%. In germline, CDR1 is SNHLY, CDR2 FYNNEI. The CDR3 sequence is 13 residues long. V dropped 6 bases and J dropped 10; count of bases not matched to a gene: 5.

Specimen: PBMCs or T cells enriched from blood (not recorded which). The source of this sequence is a man aged 50 to 59 who had been exposed to COVID-19. The V call is TRBV2, the J call TRBJ1-6, with 8 positions matching TRBD1. In nucleotides, the CDR3 is TGTGCCAGCAGGACAGGGGTTGAGTCACCCCTCCACTTT. It is translated as CASRTGVESPLHF.